This T cell receptor (beta chain) was found in a study of blood T cell repertoires in COVID-19. Germline V gene data show CDR1 as MGHDK and CDR2 as SYGVNS. Trimming took off 4 bases at V and 1 base at J, with 14 bases between the two ends. CDR3 length: 16 residues. The protocol was immunoSEQ multiplex PCR, while the TCRdb copy is restricted to in-frame clones and leaves out a portion. Of 150,000 to 200,000 clones listed, more than 70% are singletons. The chain combines TRBV25-1 with TRBJ1-3; no clear D. Input material: PBMCs or T cells enriched from blood (not recorded which). The clonotype comes from a man aged 40-49 years who had recovered from COVID-19. Written as DNA, the CDR3 is TGTGCCAGCAGTGGAATCTGGAGGACTTCTGGAAACACCATATATTTT. Its translation is CASSGIWRTSGNTIYF.